This T cell receptor (beta chain) was obtained from a study of blood T cells in healthy people across ages. General study points: Unsorted PBMC material precluded a definitive naive versus antigen-experienced comparison.

Next came a second PCR, run for about 7 to 12 cycles, which used a sample-barcoded 5' primer along with a J-beta primer mix. The authors tagged each cDNA molecule using a template-switch adaptor with 12 random nucleotides. TCRdb analysed the 5' RACE reads with MiXCR anew, one entry per CDR3 protein. The table has 1.8 million or so distinct CDR3 sequences, more than 35% seen once. There are many counts of this clonotype. Its matching antigen is unknown. Germline CDR1 LGHNA, CDR2 YNFKEQ. This CDR3 is built from 15 residues. Trimming stripped 0 bases from V and 4 bases from J, with 12 bases between. Specimen: blood. This chain connects TRBV4-2 to TRBJ1-2; possible D gene TRBD1, 5 bases. The clonotype comes from a human donor in good health. CDR3 DNA sequence: TGTGCCAGCAGCCAAGAGTACGGGGGGGGCTATGGCTACACCTTC. It translates to CASSQEYGGGYGYTF.